These 5 T cell receptor beta chains were sequenced from one sample in a study of T cell responses to AZD1222 COVID-19 vaccine. Only in-frame clones appear in the TCRdb table, and some are missing; sequencing was by immunoSEQ multiplex PCR. The profile shows about 260,000 clones, roughly 93% of them singletons. The source material was peripheral blood, sampled on day 0 of AZD1222 vaccination. The receptors originated from an adult in good health.

This rearrangement joins TRBV5-1 to TRBJ1-5; D might be TRBD1 (6 bases). The germline V gene encodes CDR1 SGHRS and CDR2 YFSETQ. This CDR3 has 14 amino acids. Trimming left V 1 base short and J 6 bases short, with 11 bases between. CDR3 protein: CASSLQGIGQPQHF. In DNA form, the CDR3 reads TGCGCCAGCAGCTTGCAGGGGATTGGTCAGCCCCAGCATTTT.

The chain combines TRBV24-1 with TRBJ2-5, with D possibly being TRBD2 (6 bases). V was trimmed by 4 bases and J by 3 bases, leaving 14 bases between them. Germline V lookup: CDR1 KGHDR, CDR2 SFDVKD. This CDR3 contains 15 residues. CDR3 nucleotide sequence: TGTGCCACCAGTGACCTCTCCGGGAGAAAAGAGACCCAGTACTTC. It specifies CATSDLSGRKETQYF.

The V call is TRBV3-1 (or the pseudogene TRBV3-2), the J call TRBJ1-4; tentatively, D is TRBD1 (5 bases). Trimming shortened V by 8 bases and J by 3 bases, and 10 bases separated the two germline ends. This CDR3 has 13 amino acids. Germline V gene data show CDR1 as LGHDT and CDR2 as YNNKEL (reference sequence). For the CDR3, the DNA is TGTGCCAGCGGGGCTCGAGCTAATGAAAAACTGTTTTTT. Translated: CASGARANEKLFF.

V usage is TRBV7-9 and J usage is TRBJ2-1; D is possibly TRBD2 (5 bases). This CDR3 comprises 12 residues. The V end was cut by 0 bases, the J end by 9 bases, with 6 bases between. The V gene's germline CDR1 is SEHNR and CDR2 FQNEAQ (reference sequence). CDR3 DNA: TGTGCCAGCAGCTTAGCGGGAGCTGAGCAGTTCTTC. Its protein is CASSLAGAEQFF.

This rearrangement joins TRBV10-3 to TRBJ1-5; 9 nucleotides agree with TRBD1. Germline values: CDR1 ENHRY, CDR2 SYGVKD. The CDR3 covers 15 residues. V lost 4 bases to trimming and J lost 8 bases; unmatched junction nucleotides: 9. DNA of the CDR3: TGTGCCATCAGTGCAGGACAGGGGAGGAGTGAGCCCCAGCATTTT. It translates to CAISAGQGRSEPQHF.